A single sample gave rise to the 6 T cell receptor beta chains below, sequenced in a study of T-cell memory formation after mild COVID-19. MiXCR, run by TCRdb on the 5' RACE reads, gives a single entry per CDR3 protein. In the table there are around 200,000 distinct CDR3 sequences, approximately 10% of which are singletons. Source material: PBMCs or a T cell subset sorted from them (not recorded which). The receptors shown here come from a man between 18 and 35 years old who had mild COVID-19 (a few samples of this study predate the infection). Cell type and time point are not known.

Here the CDR3 reads CASSTGSYNEQFF. In DNA, the CDR3 is TGCGCCAGCAGCACCGGATCCTACAATGAGCAGTTCTTC. This rearrangement joins TRBV5-1 to TRBJ2-1; no clear D gene. Germline V gene data show CDR1 as SGHRS and CDR2 as YFSETQ. V gave up 4 bases and J gave up 1 base, with 6 bases separating them. CDR3 length: 13 residues.

This chain uses TRBV5-6 with TRBJ1-6; 9 bases align to TRBD1. The CDR3 runs to 16 residues. Germline CDR1 reads SGHDT; CDR2 reads YYEEEE. The V gene end was trimmed by 3 bases and the J gene end by 8 bases; junction bases not matched to a gene: 9. Here the CDR3 DNA reads TGTGCCAGCAGCTGGAGACCGGGACAGGGCGATTCACCCCTCCACTTT. Its translation: CASSWRPGQGDSPLHF.

The rearrangement links TRBV12-3 or TRBV12-4 to TRBJ2-5, with no clear D. V lost 8 bases and J 3 bases, leaving 13 bases between the germline ends. The CDR3 contains 13 residues. CDR3 in DNA: TGTGCCAGCCTGAGGCGGTGGGAAGAGACCCAGTACTTC. Residues: CASLRRWEETQYF.

This clonotype was observed at least ten times. The chain is built from TRBV12-3 or TRBV12-4 and TRBJ2-3, with D tentatively TRBD1 (5 bases). V dropped 6 bases and J dropped 2 bases, with 9 bases sitting between them. This CDR3 has 13 amino acids. CDR3 nucleotides: TGTGCCAGCAGGGACACCTTCACAGATACGCAGTATTTT. As protein: CASRDTFTDTQYF.

The table lists this clonotype with a few counts. The DNA for the CDR3 is TGTGCCACCAGCAGAGATATAGGGTCTCGGGAGACCCAGTACTTC. Translating gives CATSRDIGSRETQYF. The gene calls are TRBV15 and TRBJ2-5; the D is unclear. This CDR3 region has 15 residues. Germline V gene lookup returns CDR1 LNHNV and CDR2 YYDKDF (reference sequence). V dropped 0 bases and J dropped 5 bases, with 13 bases sitting between them.

This rearrangement joins TRBV7-2 to TRBJ1-2, with a tentative D call TRBD1 (6 bases). Germline CDR1 is SGHTA and CDR2 is FQGNSA. V dropped 6 bases and J dropped 3 bases, with 11 bases sitting between them. This CDR3 is 13 amino acids long. This CDR3 reads CASREDSHYGYTF. CDR3 DNA: TGTGCCAGCAGAGAGGACAGTCACTATGGCTACACCTTC.